What follows is one T cell receptor beta chain and its context. Its specificity is not known. The sample originates from a study of cytomegalovirus exposure and HLA in healthy donors. Findings and limits, study-wide: When presence/absence was analysed, sequencing depth was taken to be roughly uniform across donors.

With 60 Vbeta and 13 Jbeta primers, the PCR was carried out. Sequencing used immunoSEQ multiplex PCR; TCRdb keeps in-frame clones, though not all of them. The sample lists under 200,000 clones, about four fifths occurring once. This CDR3 comprises 15 residues. Germline-derived CDR1 and CDR2 are GTSNPN and SVGIG (reference sequence). J lost 10 bases, V lost 2 bases, and 9 bases had no gene match. The receptor was derived from a woman aged 18-30 years in good health and CMV-seronegative. V and J are TRBV30 and TRBJ2-2; TRBD1 matches 11 bases. Source material: PBMCs. The CDR3 is CAWSKAGTGGKELFF. The DNA of the CDR3 is TGTGCCTGGAGTAAAGCCGGGACAGGGGGGAAGGAGCTGTTTTTT.